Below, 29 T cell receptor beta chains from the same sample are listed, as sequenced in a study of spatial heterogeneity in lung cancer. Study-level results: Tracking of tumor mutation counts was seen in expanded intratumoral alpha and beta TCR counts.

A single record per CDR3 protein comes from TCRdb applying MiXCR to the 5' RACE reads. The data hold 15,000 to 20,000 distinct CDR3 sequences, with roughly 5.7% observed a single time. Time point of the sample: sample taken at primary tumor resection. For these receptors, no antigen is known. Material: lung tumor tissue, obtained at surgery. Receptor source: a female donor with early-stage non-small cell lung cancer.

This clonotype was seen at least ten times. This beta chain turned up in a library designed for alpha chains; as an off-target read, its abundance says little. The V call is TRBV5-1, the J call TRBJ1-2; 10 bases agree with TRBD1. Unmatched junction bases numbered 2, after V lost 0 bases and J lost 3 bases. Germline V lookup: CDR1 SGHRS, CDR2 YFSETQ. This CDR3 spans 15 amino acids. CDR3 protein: CASSLEGQGYYGYTF. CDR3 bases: TGCGCCAGCAGCTTGGAGGGACAGGGGTACTATGGCTACACCTTC.

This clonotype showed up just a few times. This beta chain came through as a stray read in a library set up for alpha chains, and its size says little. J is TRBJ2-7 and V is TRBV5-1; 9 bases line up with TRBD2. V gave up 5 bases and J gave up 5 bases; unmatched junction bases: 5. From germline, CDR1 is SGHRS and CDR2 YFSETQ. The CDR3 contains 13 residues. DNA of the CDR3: TGCGCCAGCAGTGCGGGAGGGCCCGACGAGCAGTACTTC. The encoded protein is CASSAGGPDEQYF.

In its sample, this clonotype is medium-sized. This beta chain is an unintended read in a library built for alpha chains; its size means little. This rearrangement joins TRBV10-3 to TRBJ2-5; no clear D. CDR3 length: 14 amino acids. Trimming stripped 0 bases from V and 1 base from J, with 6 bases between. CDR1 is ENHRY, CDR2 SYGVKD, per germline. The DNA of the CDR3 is TGTGCCATCAGTGAGTCTGGGTTCCAAGAGACCCAGTACTTC. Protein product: CAISESGFQETQYF.

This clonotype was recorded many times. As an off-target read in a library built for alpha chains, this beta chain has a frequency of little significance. CDR3 region: CSASLTRIAEQYF. The CDR3 DNA reads TGCAGTGCTAGTCTTACCAGGATTGCCGAGCAGTACTTC. The J gene is TRBJ2-7, the V gene TRBV20-1; D not certain. Germline CDR1 is DFQATT and CDR2 is SNEGSKA (reference sequence). Trimming left V 3 bases short and J 6 bases short, with 15 bases between. The CDR3 length is 13 residues.

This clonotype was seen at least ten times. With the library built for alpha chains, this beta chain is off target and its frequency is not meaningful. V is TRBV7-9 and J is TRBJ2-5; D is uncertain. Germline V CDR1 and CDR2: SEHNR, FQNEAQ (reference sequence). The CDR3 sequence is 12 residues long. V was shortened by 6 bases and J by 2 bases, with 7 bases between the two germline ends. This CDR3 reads CASSPTQETQYF. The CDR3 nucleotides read TGTGCCAGCAGTCCCACACAAGAGACCCAGTACTTC.

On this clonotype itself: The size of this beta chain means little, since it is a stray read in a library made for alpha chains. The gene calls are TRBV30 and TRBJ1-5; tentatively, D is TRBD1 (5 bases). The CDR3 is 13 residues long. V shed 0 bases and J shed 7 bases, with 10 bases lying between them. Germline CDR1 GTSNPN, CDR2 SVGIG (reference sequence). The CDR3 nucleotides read TGTGCCTGGAGTGTTTGGGGCCGGCAGCCCCAGCATTTT. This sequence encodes CAWSVWGRQPQHF. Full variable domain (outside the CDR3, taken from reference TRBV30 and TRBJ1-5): SQTIHQWPATLVQPVGSPLSLECTVEGTSNPNLYWYRQAAGRGLQLLFYSVGIGQISSEVPQNLSASRPQDRQFILSSKKLLLSDSGFYLCAWSVWGRQPQHFGDGTRLSIL.

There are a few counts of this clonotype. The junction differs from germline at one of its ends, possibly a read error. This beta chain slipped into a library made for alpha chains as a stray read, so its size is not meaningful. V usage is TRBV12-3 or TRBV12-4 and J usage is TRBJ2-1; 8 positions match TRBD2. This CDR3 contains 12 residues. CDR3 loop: CASSPTGTSMLF. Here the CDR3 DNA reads TGTGCCAGCAGTCCCACCGGGACTAGTATGCTCTTC.

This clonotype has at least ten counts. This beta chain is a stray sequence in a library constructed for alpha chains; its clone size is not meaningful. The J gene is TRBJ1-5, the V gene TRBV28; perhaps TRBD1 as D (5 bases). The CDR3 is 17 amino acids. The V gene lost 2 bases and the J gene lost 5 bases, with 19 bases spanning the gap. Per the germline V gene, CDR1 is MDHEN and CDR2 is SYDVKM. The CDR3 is CASSLLLRDPPHQPQHF. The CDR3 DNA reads TGTGCCAGCAGTTTACTCCTCCGGGACCCCCCTCATCAGCCCCAGCATTTT.

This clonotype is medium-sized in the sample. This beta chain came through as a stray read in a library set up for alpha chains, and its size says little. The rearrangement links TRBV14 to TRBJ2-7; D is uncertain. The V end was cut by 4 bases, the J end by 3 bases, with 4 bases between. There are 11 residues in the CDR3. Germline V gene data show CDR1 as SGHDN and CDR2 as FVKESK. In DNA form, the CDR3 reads TGTGCCAGCAGCCGAAGCTACGAGCAGTACTTC. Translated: CASSRSYEQYF.

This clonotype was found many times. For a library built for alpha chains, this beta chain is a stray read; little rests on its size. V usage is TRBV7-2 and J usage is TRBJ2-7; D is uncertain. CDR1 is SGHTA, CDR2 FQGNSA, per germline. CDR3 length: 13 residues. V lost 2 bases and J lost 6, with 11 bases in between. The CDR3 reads CASSLSLVGEQYF. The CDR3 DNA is TGTGCCAGCAGCTTATCGCTAGTCGGCGAGCAGTACTTC.

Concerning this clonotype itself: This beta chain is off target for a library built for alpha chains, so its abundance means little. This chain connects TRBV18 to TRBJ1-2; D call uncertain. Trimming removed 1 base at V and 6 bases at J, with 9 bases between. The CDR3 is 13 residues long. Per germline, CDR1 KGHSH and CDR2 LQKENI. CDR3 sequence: CASSPRPSDGYTF. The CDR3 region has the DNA TGTGCCAGCTCACCACGGCCTAGCGATGGCTACACCTTC.

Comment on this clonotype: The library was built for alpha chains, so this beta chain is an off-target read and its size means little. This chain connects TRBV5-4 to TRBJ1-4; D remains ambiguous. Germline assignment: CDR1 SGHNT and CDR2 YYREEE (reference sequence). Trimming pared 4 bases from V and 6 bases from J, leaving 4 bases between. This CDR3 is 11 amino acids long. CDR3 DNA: TGTGCCAGCAGCCGGGATGAAAAACTGTTTTTT. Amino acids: CASSRDEKLFF.

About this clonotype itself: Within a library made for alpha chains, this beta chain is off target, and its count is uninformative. The CDR3 nucleotides are TGTGCCACCAGTGATTTCGCCGGGCGCGGTCTCAATGAGCAGTTCTTC. Its translation: CATSDFAGRGLNEQFF. V usage is TRBV24-1 and J usage is TRBJ2-1; D is unresolved. V gave up 1 base and J gave up 6 bases, with 15 bases separating them. CDR1 is KGHDR, CDR2 SFDVKD, per germline. This CDR3 has 16 amino acids.

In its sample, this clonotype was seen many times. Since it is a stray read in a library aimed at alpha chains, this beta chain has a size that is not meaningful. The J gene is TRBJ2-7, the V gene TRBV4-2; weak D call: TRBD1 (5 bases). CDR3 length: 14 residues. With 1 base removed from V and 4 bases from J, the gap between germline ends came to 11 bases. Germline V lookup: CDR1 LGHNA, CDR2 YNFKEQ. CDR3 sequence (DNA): TGTGCCAGCAGCCAAGGCCCGAAGGGGTACGAGCAGTACTTC. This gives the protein CASSQGPKGYEQYF.

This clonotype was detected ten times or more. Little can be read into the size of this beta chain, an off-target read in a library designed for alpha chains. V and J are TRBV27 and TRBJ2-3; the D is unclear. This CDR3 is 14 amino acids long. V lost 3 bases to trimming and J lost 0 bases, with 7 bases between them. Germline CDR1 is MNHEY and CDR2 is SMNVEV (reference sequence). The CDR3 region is CASSFGKSTDTQYF. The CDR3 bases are TGTGCCAGCAGTTTTGGCAAGAGCACAGATACGCAGTATTTT.

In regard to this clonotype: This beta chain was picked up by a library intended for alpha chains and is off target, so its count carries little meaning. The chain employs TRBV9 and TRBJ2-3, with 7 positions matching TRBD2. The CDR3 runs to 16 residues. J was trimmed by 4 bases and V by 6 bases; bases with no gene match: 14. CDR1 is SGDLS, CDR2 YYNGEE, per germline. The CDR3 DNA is TGTGCCAGCACCCGGCAAGCGGGGAATCCCTCAGATACGCAGTATTTT. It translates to CASTRQAGNPSDTQYF.

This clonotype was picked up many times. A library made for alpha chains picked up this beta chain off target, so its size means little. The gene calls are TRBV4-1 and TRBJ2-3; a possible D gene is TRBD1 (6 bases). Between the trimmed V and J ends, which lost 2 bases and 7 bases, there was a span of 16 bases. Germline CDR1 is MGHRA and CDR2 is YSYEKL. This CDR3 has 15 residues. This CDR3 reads CASSQNARGFNTQYF. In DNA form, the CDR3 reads TGCGCCAGCAGCCAAAATGCTAGGGGGTTTAATACGCAGTATTTT.

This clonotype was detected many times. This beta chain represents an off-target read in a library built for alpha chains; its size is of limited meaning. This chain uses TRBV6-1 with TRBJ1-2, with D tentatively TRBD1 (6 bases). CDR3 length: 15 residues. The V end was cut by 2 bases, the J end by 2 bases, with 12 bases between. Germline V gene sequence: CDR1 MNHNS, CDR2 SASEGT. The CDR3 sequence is CASSEPGASNYGYTF. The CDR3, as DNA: TGTGCCAGCAGTGAACCAGGGGCTTCGAACTATGGCTACACCTTC.

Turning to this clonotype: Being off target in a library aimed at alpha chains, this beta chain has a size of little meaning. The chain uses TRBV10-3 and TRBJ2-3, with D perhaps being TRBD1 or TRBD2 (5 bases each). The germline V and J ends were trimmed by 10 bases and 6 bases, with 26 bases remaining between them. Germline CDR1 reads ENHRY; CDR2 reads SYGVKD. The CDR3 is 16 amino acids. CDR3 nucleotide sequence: TGTGCCAGCCTCGACTTGGCGGGTGGTGGGACGGATACGCAGTATTTT. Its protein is CASLDLAGGGTDTQYF.

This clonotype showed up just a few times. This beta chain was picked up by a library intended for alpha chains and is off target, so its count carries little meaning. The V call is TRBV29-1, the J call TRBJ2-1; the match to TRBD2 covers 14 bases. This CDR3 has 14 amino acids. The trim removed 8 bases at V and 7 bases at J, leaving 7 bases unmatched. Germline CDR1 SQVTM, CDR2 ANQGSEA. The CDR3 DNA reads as TGCAGCCTTAGACTAGCGGGAGGGCGGAATGAGCAGTTCTTC. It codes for CSLRLAGGRNEQFF.

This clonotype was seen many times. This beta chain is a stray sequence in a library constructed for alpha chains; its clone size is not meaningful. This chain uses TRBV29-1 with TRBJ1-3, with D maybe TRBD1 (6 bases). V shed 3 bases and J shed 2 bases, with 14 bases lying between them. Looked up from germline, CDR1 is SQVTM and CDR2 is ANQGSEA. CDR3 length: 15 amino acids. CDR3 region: CSVDSGSGAGNTIYF. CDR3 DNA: TGCAGCGTTGATTCCGGCTCAGGGGCTGGAAACACCATATATTTT.

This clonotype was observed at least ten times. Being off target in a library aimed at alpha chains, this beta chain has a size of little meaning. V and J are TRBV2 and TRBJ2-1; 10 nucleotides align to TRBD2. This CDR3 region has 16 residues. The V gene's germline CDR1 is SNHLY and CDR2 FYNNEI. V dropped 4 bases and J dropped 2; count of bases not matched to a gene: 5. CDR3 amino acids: CASSGGAGGPYNEQFF. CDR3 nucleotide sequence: TGTGCCAGCAGTGGGGGAGCGGGAGGGCCCTACAATGAGCAGTTCTTC.

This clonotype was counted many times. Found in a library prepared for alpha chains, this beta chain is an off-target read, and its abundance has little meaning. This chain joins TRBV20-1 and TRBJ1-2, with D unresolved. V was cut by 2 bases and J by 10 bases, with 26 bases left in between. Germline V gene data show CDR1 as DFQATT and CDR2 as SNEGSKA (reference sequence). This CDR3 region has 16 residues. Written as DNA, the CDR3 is TGCAGTGCTAGAACGTCAGGCCCTGGGAAGCTCAAAGCCTACACCTTC. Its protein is CSARTSGPGKLKAYTF.

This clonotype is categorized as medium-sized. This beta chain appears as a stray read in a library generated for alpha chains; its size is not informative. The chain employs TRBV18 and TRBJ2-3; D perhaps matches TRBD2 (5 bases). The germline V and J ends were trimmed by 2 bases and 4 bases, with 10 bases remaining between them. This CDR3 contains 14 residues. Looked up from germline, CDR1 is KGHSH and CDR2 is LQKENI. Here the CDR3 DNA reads TGTGCCAGCTCACCAAGCGGTCGCGCAGATACGCAGTATTTT. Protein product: CASSPSGRADTQYF.

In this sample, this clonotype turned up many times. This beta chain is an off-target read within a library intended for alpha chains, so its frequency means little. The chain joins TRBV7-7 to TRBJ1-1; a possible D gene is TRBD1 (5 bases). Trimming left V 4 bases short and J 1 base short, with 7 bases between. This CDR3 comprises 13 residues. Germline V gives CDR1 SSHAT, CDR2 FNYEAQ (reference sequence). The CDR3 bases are TGTGCCAGCAGCTCCAGGGAGAACACTGAAGCTTTCTTT. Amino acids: CASSSRENTEAFF.

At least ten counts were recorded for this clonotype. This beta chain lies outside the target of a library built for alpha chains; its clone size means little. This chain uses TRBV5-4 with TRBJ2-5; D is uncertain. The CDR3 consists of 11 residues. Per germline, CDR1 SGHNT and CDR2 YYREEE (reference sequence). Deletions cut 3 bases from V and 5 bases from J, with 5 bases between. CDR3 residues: CASSYGETQYF. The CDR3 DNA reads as TGTGCCAGCAGCTATGGGGAGACCCAGTACTTC.

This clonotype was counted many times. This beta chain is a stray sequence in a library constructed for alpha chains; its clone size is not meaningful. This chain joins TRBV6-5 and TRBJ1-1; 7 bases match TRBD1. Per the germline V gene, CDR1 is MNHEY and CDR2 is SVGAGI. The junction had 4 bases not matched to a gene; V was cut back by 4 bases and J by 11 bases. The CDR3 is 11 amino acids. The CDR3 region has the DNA TGTGCCAGCAGTTCGAGGGGGCATGCTTTCTTT. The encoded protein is CASSSRGHAFF.

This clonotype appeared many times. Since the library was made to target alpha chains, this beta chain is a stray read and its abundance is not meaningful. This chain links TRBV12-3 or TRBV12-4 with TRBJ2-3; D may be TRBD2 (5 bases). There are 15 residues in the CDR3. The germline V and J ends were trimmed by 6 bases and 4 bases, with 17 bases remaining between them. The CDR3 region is CASSPRGGGPDTQYF. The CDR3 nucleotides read TGTGCCAGCAGCCCCCGCGGCGGAGGTCCAGATACGCAGTATTTT.

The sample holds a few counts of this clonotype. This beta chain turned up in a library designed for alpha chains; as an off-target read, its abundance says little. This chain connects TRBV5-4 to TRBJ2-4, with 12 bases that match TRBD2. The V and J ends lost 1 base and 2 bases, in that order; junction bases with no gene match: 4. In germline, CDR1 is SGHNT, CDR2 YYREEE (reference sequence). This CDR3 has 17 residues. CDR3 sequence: CASSLKLAGGSKNIQYF. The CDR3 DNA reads TGTGCCAGCAGCTTGAAACTAGCGGGAGGATCCAAAAACATTCAGTACTTC.